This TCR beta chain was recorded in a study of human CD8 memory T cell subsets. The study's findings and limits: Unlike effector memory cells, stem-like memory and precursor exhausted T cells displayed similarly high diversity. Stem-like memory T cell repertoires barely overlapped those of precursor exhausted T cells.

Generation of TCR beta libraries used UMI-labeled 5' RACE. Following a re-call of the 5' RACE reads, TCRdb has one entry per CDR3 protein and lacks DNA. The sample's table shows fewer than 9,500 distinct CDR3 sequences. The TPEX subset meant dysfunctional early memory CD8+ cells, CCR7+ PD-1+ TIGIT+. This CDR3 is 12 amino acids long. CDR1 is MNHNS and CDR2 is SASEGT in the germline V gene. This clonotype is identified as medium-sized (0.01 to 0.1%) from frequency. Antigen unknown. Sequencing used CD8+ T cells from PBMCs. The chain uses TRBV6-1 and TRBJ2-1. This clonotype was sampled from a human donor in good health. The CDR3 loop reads CASFQDYNEQFF.